This T cell receptor (beta chain) was found in a study of beta chain features in type 1 diabetes. Overall study: Over all samples combined, about 99,000,000 sorted cells were examined.

Reverse transcribing all isolated RNA meant expressed TCRB transcripts were sequenced. Profiled with immunoSEQ multiplex PCR; TCRdb holds only in-frame clones, not every one. This sample yields under 300,000 clones, of which 8% are seen a single time; over 0.8% belongs to the top ten. The CDR3 length is 13 residues. The V end lost 3 bases, the J end lost 1 base, and 6 bases lay between the germline ends. Germline CDR1 reads MDHEN; CDR2 reads SYDVKM. There was one heparinised blood draw per donor, averaging about 116 mL. The sample taken for sequencing was central memory CD4+ T cells from blood. The clonotype comes from a woman between 18 and 29 years old in good health. The chain carries TRBV28 and TRBJ1-1; no clear D. This CDR3 reads CASSFWANTEAFF. Here the CDR3 DNA reads TGTGCCAGCAGTTTTTGGGCGAACACTGAAGCTTTCTTT.